This paragraph reports one TCR beta chain. This specimen belongs to a study of control samples from healthy donors and cancer patients. Some clones are missing from TCRdb's copy, which holds only in-frame ones; the method was immunoSEQ multiplex PCR. This table has about 120,000 clones, roughly nine tenths appearing once. The CDR3 sequence is 12 residues long. V gave up 1 base and J gave up 13 bases, with 11 bases separating them. The chain carries TRBV12-3 or TRBV12-4 and TRBJ2-4; no clear D gene. The sequenced sample consisted of PBMCs. The sequence was collected from a woman aged 45-60 years with colorectal cancer. The CDR3 region has the DNA TGTGCCAGCAGTTTAGGGGGATTGAGCCAGTACTTC. Translation: CASSLGGLSQYF.